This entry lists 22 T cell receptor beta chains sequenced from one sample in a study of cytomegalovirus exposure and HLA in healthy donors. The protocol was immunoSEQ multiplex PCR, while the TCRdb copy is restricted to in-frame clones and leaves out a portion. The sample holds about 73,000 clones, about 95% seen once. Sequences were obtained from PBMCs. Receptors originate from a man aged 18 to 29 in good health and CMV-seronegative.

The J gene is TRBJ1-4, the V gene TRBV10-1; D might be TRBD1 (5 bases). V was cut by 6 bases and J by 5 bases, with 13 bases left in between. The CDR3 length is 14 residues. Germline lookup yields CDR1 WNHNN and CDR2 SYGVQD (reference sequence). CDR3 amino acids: CASRRSTGNEKLFF. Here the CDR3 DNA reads TGCGCCAGCAGACGGAGTACAGGCAATGAAAAACTGTTTTTT.

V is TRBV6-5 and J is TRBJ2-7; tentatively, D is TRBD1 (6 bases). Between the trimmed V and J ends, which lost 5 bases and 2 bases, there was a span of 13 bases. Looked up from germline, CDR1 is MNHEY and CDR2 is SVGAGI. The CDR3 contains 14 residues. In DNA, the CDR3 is TGTGCCAGCAGTCCGTCAGCAGGGGCCTACGAGCAGTACTTC. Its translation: CASSPSAGAYEQYF.

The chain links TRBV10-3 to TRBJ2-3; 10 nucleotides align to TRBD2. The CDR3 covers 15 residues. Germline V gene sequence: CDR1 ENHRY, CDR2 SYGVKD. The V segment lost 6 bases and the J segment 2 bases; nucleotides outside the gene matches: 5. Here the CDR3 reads CAISKTSGSTDTQYF. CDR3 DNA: TGTGCCATCAGCAAGACTAGCGGGTCCACAGATACGCAGTATTTT.

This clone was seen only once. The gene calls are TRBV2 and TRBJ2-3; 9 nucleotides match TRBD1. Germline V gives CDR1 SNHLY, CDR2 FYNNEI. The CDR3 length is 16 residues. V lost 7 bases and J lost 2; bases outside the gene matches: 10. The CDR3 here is CASTLWTGAVTDTQYF. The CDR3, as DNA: TGTGCCAGCACCCTATGGACAGGGGCAGTCACAGATACGCAGTATTTT.

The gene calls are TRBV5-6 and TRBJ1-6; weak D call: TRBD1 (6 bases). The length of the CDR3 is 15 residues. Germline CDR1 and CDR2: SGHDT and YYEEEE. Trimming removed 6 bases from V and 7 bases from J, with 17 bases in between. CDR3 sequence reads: CASTPREQGNSPLHF. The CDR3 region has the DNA TGTGCCAGCACCCCTCGGGAACAGGGAAATTCACCCCTCCACTTT.

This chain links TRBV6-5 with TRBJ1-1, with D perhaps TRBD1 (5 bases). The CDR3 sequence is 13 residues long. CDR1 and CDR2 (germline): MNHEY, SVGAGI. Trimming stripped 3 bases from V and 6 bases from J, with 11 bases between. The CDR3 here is CASSYGAGAEAFF. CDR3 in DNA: TGTGCCAGCAGTTATGGGGCGGGGGCTGAAGCTTTCTTT.

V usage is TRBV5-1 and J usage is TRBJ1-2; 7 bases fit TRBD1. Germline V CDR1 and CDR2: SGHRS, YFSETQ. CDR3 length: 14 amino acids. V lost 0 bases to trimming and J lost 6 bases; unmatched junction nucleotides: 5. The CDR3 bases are TGCGCCAGCAGCTTGGCAGGCAGGGGGGATGGCTACACCTTC. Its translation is CASSLAGRGDGYTF.

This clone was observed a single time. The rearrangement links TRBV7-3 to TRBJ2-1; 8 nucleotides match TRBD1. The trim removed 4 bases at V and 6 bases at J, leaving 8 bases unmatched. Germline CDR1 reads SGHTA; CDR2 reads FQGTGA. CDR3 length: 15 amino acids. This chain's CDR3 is CASSSPAGTGNEQFF. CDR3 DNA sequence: TGTGCCAGCAGCTCACCCGCCGGGACAGGCAATGAGCAGTTCTTC.

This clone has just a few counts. CDR3 region: CASSERGAHTGELFF. The CDR3 coding sequence is TGTGCCAGCAGTGAGCGGGGGGCACACACCGGGGAGCTGTTTTTT. V gene TRBV6-4 combines with J gene TRBJ2-2; 8 nucleotides align to TRBD2. Germline lookup yields CDR1 MRHNA and CDR2 SNTAGT. Germline trimming cut 3 bases from V and 3 bases from J; bases unmatched to any gene: 3. The CDR3 totals 15 residues.

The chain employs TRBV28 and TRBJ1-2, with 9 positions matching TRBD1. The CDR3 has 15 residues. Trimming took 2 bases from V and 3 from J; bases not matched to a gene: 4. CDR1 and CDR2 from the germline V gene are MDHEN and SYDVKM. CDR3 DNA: TGTGCCAGCAGTTTAAGGGACAGGGAGTACTATGGCTACACCTTC. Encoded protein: CASSLRDREYYGYTF.

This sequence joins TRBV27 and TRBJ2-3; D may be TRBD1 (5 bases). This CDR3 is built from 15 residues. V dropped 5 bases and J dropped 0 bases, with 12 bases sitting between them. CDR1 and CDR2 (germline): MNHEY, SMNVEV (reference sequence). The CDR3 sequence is CASSQYRTSTDTQYF. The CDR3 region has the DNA TGTGCCAGCAGTCAGTACAGGACCAGCACAGATACGCAGTATTTT.

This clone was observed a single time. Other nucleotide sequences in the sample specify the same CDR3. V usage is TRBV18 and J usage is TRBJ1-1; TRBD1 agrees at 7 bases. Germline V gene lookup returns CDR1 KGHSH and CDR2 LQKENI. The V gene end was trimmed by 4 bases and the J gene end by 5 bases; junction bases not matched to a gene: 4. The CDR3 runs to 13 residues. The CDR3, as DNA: TGTGCCAGCTCACTTACAGGGGAAACTGAAGCTTTCTTT. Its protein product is CASSLTGETEAFF.

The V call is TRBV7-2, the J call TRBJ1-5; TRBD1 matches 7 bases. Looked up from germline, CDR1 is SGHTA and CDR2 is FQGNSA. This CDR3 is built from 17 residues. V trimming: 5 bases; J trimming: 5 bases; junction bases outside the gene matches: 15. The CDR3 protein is CASSIGTAHPADQPQHF. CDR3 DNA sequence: TGTGCCAGCAGCATCGGGACAGCTCACCCAGCGGATCAGCCCCAGCATTTT.

This CDR3 reads CASSLGQWNTEAFF. As DNA, the CDR3 is TGTGCCAGCAGTCTGGGACAGTGGAACACTGAAGCTTTCTTT. J is TRBJ1-1 and V is TRBV27; 7 bases agree with TRBD1. Germline-derived CDR1 and CDR2 are MNHEY and SMNVEV (reference sequence). The CDR3 runs 14 residues. Trimming took 5 bases from V and 1 from J; bases not matched to a gene: 4.

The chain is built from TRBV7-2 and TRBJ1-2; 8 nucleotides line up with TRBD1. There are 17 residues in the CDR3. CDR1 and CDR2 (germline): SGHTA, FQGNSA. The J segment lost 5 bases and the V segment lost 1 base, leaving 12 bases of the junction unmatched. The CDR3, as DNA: TGTGCCAGCAGCTTAGTCGGGACAGGTGCGGTTAGGTATGGCTACACCTTC. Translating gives CASSLVGTGAVRYGYTF.

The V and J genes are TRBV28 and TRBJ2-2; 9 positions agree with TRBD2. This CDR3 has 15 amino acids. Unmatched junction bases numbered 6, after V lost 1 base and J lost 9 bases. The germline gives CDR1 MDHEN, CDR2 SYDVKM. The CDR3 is CASSLLAGGPRELFF. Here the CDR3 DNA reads TGTGCCAGCAGTTTATTGGCGGGGGGGCCGCGGGAGCTGTTTTTT.

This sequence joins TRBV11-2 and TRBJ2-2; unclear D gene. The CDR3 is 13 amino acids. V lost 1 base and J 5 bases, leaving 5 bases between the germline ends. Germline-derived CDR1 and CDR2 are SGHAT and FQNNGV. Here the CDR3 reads CASSLVRTGELFF. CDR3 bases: TGTGCCAGCAGCTTAGTCCGGACCGGGGAGCTGTTTTTT.

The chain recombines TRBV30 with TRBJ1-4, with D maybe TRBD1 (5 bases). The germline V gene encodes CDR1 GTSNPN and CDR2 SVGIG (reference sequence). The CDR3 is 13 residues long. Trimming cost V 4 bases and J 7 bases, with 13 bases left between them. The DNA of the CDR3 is TGTGCCTGGACGGCCGGGGGAGGTGAAAAACTGTTTTTT. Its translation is CAWTAGGGEKLFF.

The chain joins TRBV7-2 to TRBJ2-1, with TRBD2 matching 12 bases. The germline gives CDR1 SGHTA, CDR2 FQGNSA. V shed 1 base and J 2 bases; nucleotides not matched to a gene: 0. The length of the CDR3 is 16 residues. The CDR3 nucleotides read TGTGCCAGCAGCTTAGGACTAGCGGGGGCCTACAATGAGCAGTTCTTC. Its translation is CASSLGLAGAYNEQFF. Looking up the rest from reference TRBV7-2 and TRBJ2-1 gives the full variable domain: GAGVSQSPSNKVTEKGKDVELRCDPISGHTALYWYRQSLGQGLEFLIYFQGNSAPDKSGLPSDRFSAERTGGSVSTLTIQRTQQEDSAVYLCASSLGLAGAYNEQFFGPGTRLTVL.

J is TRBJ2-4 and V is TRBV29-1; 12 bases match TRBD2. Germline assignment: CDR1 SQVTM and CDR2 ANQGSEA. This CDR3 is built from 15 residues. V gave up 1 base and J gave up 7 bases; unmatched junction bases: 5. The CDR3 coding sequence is TGCAGCGTTGAAGCGCCCGGACTAGCGGGGAACATTCAGTACTTC. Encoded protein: CSVEAPGLAGNIQYF.

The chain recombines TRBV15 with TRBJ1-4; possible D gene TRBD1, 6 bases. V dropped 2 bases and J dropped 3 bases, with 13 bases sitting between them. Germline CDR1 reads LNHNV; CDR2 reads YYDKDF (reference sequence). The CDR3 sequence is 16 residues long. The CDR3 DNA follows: TGTGCCACCAGCAGATACACAGGGCTTGCTAATGAAAAACTGTTTTTT. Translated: CATSRYTGLANEKLFF.

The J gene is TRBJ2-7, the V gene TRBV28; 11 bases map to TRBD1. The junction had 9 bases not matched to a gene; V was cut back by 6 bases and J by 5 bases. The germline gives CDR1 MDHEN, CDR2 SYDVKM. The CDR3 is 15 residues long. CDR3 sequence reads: CASRDRGPRWHEQYF. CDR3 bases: TGTGCCAGCAGGGACAGGGGGCCCAGGTGGCACGAGCAGTACTTC.